Sequencing of this T cell receptor (beta chain) was carried out in a study of shared T cell receptors in the human thymus (dated by TCRdb to about 2021). At the level of the whole study: The study examined how self-reactive, shared T-cell receptor alpha chains are generated in the human thymus.

The library came from the immunoSEQ multiplex PCR assay. The immuneACCESS repertoire file appears here via TCRdb, limited to in-frame rearrangements. These files lack a portion of the clones; in checked studies, under half of the deficit traces to unresolved V genes, and the cause of the others is not known. Across this sample there are about 730,000 clones, with roughly 88% seen only once. The ten largest clones add up to about 0.011% of the sample. Only a few counts were recorded for this clone. The antigen it binds to is not known. There are no base qualities to consult, and no much larger clone falls within one base. The CDR3 runs 16 residues from the cysteine to the phenylalanine. The retained sequence is limited to the CDR3, 48 bases, with the frame set at the first base. Looking up the germline V gene (reference sequence) yields CDR1 MNHEY and CDR2 SMNVEV. Trimming removed 4 bases from V and 0 bases from J; the gene matches leave 7 bases unexplained.

These sequences were also reported in another study, on human thymus T cells. The second study reports: The donors were immunologically healthy infants in Finland who had open corrective cardiac surgery for congenital heart defects. Thymus tissue was collected as surgical resects that were removed during corrective cardiac surgery. V and J gene segment usage appeared biased in both thymic and peripheral blood repertoires. The related research found that thymic TCR repertoires overlapped highly between unrelated individuals. The study used about eight infant thymus samples plus four related peripheral blood samples to characterize TCR alpha and beta repertoires. Donor ages ranged from about 7 to 244 days, and the cohort comprised 5 to 7 male and a couple of female infants. After being mechanically released from the tissue, thymocytes were kept at -70 degrees C in pellets of about 8.5-32 million cells. Genomic DNA was extracted from frozen cell pellets with a QIAsymphony instrument. Using the immunoSEQ multiplex PCR assay, the TCRB and TCRAD loci were amplified from a standardized quantity of quality-controlled genomic DNA. Amplicons spanned the V(D)J region at a length sufficient to cover the CDR3 and identify V and J genes. The amplicons were sequenced on an Illumina platform via the commercial immunoSEQ service. Primer bias and sequencing errors were corrected using previously described methods, and TCRAD and TCRB definitions followed the IMGT database. immunoSEQ Analyzer 3.0 and VDJTools were used for repertoire analysis, which covered basic statistics, V/J segment usage, diversity estimates, rarefaction and pairwise overlap. Diversity was estimated using the Chao1, ChaoE, Efron-Thisted, Shannon and inverse Simpson indices, and was also estimated on datasets down-sampled to the size of the smallest sample. Repertoire overlap was assessed by strict matching of CDR3 nucleotide sequence, V gene and J gene, and clustering was done by Jaccard-based multidimensional scaling. Thymus samples yielded on average approximately 840,000 unique TCRB clonotypes, compared with some 89,000 from blood samples.

The clonotype originates from a girl under three years old with a congenital heart defect. Donor details come from another sample of the same person, matched by shared clones. This chain is built from TRBV27 and TRBJ2-7; 9 bases in the junction line up with TRBD2. The sample comprised thymocytes. CDR3 sequence: CASSSIRTSASYEQYF. DNA sequence: TGTGCCAGCAGTTCTATTCGGACTAGCGCCTCCTACGAGCAGTACTTC.